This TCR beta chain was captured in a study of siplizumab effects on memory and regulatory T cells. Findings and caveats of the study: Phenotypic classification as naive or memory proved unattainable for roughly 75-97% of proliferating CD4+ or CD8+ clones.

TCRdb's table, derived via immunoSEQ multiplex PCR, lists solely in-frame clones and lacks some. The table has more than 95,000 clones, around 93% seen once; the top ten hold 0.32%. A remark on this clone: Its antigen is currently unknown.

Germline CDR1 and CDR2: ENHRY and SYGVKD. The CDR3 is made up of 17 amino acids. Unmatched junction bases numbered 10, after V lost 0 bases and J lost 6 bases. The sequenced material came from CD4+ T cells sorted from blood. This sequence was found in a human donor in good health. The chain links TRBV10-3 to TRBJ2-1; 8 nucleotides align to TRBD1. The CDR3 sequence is CAISESRGGTGGNEQFF. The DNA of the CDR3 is TGTGCCATCAGTGAGTCAAGAGGGGGAACAGGGGGCAATGAGCAGTTCTTC.